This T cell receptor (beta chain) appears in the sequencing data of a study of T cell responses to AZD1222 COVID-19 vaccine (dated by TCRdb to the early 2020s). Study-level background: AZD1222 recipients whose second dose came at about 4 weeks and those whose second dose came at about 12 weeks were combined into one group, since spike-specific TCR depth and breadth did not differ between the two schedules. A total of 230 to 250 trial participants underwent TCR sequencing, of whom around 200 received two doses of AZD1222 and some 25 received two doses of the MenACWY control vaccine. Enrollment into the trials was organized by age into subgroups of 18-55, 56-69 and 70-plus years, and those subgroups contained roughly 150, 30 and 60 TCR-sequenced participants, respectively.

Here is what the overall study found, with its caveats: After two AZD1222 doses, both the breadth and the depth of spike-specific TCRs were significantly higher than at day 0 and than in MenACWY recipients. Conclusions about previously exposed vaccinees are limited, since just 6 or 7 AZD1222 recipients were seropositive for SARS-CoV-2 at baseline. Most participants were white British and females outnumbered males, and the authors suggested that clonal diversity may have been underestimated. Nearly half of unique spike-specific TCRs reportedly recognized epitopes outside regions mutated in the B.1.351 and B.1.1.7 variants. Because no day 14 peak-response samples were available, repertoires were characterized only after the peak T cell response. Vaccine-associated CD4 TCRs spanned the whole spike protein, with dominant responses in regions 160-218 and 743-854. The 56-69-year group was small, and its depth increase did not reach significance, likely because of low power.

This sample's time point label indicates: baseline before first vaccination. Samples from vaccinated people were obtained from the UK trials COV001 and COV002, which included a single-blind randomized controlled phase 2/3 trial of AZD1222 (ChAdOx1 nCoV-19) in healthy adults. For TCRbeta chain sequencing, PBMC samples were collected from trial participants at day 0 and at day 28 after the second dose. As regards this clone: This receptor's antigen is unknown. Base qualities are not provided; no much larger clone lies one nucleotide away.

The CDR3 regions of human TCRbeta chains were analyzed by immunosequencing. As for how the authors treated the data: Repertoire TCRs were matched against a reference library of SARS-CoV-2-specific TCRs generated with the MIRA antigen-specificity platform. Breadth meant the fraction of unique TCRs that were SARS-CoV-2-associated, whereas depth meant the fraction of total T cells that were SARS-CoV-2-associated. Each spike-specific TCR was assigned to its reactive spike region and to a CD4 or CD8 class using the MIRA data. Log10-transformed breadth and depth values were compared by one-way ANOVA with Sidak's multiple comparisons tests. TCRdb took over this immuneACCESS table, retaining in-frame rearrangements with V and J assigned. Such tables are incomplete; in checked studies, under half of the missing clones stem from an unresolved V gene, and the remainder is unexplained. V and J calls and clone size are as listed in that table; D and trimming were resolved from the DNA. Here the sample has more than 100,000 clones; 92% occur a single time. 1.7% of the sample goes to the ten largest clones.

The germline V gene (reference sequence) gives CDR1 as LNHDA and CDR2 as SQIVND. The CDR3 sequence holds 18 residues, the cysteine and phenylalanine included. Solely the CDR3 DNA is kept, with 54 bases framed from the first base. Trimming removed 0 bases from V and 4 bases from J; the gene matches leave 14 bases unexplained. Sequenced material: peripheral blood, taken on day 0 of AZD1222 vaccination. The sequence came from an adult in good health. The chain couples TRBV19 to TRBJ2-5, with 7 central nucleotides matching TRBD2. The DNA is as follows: TGTGCCAGTAGTATAGATCAAGTAGGGAGGGCAGGTAGAGAGACCCAGTACTTC. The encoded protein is CASSIDQVGRAGRETQYF.